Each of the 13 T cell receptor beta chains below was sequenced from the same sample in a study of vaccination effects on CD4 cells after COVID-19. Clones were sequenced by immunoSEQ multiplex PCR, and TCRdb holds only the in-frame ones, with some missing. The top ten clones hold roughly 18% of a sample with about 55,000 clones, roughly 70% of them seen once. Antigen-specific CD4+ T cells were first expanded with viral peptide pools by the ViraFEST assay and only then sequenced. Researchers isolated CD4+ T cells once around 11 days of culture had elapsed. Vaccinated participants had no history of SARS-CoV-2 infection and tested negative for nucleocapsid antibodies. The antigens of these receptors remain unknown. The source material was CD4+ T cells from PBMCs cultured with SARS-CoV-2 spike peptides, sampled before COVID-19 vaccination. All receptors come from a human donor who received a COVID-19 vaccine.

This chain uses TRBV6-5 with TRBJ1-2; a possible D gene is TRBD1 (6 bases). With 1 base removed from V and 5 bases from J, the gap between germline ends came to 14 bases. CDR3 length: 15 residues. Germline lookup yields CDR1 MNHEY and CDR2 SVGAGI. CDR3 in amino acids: CASSYFRDTYYGYTF. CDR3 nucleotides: TGTGCCAGCAGTTACTTCCGGGACACCTATTATGGCTACACCTTC.

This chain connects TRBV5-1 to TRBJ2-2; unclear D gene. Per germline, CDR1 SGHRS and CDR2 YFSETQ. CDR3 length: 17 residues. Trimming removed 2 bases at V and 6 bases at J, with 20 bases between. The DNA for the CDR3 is TGCGCCAGCAGCTTCACGGTCCTAGGCGGTGGAGCCGGGGAGCTGTTTTTT. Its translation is CASSFTVLGGGAGELFF.

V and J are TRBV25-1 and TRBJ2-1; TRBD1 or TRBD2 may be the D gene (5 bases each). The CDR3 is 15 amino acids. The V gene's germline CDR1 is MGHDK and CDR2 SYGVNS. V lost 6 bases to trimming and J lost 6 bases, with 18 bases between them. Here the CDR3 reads CASREAQGAGNEQFF. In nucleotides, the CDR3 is TGTGCCAGCAGGGAGGCGCAGGGCGCGGGCAATGAGCAGTTCTTC.

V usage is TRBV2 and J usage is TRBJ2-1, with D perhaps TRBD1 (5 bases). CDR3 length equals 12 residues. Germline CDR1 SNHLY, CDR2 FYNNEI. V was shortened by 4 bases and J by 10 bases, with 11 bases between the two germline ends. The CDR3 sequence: CASSGQGAEQFF. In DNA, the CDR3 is TGTGCCAGCAGTGGGCAAGGGGCGGAGCAGTTCTTC.

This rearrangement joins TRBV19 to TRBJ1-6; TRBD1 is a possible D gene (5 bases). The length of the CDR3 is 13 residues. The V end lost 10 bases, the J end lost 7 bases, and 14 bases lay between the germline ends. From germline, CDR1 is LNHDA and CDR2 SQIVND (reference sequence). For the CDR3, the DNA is TGTGCCACCTCGAGGGGACTAAATTCACCCCTCCACTTT. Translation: CATSRGLNSPLHF.

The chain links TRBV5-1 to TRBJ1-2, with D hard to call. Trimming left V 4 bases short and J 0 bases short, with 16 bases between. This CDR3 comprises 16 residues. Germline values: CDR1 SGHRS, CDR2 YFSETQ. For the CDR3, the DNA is TGCGCCAGCAGCCCCCCCGGAGAGGGAACTAACTATGGCTACACCTTC. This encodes CASSPPGEGTNYGYTF.

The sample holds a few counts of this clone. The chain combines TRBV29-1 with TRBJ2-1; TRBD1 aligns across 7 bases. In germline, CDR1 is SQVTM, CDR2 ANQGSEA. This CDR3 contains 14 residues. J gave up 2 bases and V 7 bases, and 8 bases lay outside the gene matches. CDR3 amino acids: CSASLGTAYNEQFF. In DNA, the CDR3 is TGCAGCGCCTCCCTCGGGACAGCCTACAATGAGCAGTTCTTC.

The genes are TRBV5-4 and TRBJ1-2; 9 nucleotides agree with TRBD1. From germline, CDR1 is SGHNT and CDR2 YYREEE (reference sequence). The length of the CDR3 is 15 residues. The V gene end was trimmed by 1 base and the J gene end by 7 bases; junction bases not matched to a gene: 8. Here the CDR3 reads CASSLIAWDRAGYTF. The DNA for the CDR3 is TGTGCCAGCAGCTTGATTGCGTGGGACAGGGCTGGCTACACCTTC.

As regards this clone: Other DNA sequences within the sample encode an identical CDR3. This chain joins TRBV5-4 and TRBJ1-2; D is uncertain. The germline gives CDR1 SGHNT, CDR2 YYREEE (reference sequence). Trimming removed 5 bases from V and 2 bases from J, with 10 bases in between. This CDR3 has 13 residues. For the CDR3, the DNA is TGTGCCAGCAGACTGACGGGGAACTATGGCTACACCTTC. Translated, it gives CASRLTGNYGYTF.

This chain's CDR3 is CASSLAGRGGNTIYF. For the CDR3, the DNA is TGTGCCAGCAGCTTAGCCGGGAGGGGAGGAAACACCATATATTTT. The V call is TRBV7-2, the J call TRBJ1-3; D might be TRBD1 (5 bases). Germline CDR1 is SGHTA and CDR2 is FQGNSA. The CDR3 consists of 15 residues. V was shortened by 0 bases and J by 4 bases, with 10 bases between the two germline ends.

The CDR3 region has the DNA TGTGCCAGCAGCTTAGGGGGACTAGCGGGATCCAATGAGCAGTTCTTC. As protein: CASSLGGLAGSNEQFF. The chain employs TRBV11-3 and TRBJ2-1; 13 bases agree with TRBD2. Germline V CDR1 and CDR2: SGHNT, YENEEA. This CDR3 contains 16 residues. Trimming at V came to 1 base and at J to 6 bases, leaving 3 bases not matched to a gene.

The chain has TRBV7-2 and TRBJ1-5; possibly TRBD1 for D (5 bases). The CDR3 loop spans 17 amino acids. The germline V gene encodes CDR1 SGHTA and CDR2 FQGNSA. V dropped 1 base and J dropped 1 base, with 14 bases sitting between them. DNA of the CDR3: TGTGCCAGCAGCTTAGGAGCGCCAGGGCTGAGCAATCAGCCCCAGCATTTT. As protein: CASSLGAPGLSNQPQHF.

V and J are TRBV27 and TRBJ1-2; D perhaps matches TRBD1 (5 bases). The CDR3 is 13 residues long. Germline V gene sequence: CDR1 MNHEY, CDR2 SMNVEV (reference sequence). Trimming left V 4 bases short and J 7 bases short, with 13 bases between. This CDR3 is CASSWGWGGGYTF. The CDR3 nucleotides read TGTGCCAGCAGTTGGGGGTGGGGTGGTGGCTACACCTTC.